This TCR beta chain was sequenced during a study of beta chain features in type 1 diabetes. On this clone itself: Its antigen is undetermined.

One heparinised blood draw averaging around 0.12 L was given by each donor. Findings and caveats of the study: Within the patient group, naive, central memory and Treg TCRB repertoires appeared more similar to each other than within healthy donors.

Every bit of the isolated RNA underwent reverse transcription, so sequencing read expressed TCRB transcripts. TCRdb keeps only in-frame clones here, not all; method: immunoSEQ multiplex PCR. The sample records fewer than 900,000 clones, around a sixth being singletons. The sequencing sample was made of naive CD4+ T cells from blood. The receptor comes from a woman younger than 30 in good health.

CDR3 nucleotides: TGCGCCAGCAGCCAAACGGGACTAGCGGGAGGTTACAATGAGCAGTTCTTC. This gives the protein CASSQTGLAGGYNEQFF. The V call is TRBV4-3, the J call TRBJ2-1; 15 bases agree with TRBD2. The CDR3 contains 17 residues. V trimming: 2 bases; J trimming: 4 bases; junction bases outside the gene matches: 3. The germline CDR1 and CDR2 sequences are LGHNA and YSLEER.